The TCR beta chain under discussion was sequenced for a study of tumor-infiltrating lymphocytes in primary liver carcinoma. The wider study: Both sexes were represented among patients, who were 30 to 69 years old. Tumors were stage T1-T3 N0M0, roughly 4 to 11 cm across.

Making TCR beta cDNA involved approximately 520 ng total RNA and a constant-region primer. Slightly modified ARM-PCR served as the procedure for the TCR beta libraries. These libraries came from three rounds of nested multiplex PCR. TCRdb reprocessed the multiplex PCR reads with MiXCR, giving one entry per CDR3 protein. The sample includes a few hundred thousand distinct CDR3 sequences, about three fifths of them seen just once. Germline DNA was extracted too, while blood RNA derived from unsorted whole blood. The receptor was isolated from a woman younger than 45 with primary liver carcinoma and hepatitis B virus infection. Sequenced input: peripheral blood.

This CDR3 is CASTKDISSPLHF. CDR3 DNA sequence: TGTGCCAGCACTAAGGACATTAGTTCACCCCTCCACTTT. This chain uses TRBV12-3 or TRBV12-4 with TRBJ1-6; D is perhaps TRBD1 (5 bases). The CDR3 length is 13 residues. Trimming cost V 7 bases and J 9 bases, with 13 bases left between them.